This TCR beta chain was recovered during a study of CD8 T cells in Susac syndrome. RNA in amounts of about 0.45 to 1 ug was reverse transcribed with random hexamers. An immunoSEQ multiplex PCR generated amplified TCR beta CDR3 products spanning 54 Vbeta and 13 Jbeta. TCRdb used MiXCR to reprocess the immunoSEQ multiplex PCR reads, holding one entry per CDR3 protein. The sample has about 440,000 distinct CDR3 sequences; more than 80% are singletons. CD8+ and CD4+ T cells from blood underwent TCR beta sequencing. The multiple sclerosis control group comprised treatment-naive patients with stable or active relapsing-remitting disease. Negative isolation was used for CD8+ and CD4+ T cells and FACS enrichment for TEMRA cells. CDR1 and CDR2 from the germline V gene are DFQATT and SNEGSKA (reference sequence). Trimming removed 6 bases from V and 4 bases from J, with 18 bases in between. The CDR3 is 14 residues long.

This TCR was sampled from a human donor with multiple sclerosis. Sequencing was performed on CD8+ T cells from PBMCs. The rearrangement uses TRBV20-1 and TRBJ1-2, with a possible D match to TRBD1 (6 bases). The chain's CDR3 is CSAVGGGGSYGYTF. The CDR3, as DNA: TGCAGTGCAGTTGGTGGAGGGGGATCCTATGGCTACACCTTC.